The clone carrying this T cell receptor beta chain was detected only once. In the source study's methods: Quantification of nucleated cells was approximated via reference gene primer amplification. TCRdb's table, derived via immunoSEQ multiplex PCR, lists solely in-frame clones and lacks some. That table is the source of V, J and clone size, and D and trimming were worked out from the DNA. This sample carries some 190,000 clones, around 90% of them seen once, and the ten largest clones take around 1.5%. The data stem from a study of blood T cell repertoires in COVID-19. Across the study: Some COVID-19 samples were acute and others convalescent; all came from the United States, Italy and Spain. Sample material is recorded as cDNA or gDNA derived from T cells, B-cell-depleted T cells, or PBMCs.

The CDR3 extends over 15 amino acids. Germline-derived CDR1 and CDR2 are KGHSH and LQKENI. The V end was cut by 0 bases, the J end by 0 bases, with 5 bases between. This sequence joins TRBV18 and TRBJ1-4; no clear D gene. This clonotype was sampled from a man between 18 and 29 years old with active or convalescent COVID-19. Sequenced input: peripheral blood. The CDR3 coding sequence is TGTGCCAGCTCACCACCTAGAGCAACTAATGAAAAACTGTTTTTT. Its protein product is CASSPPRATNEKLFF.